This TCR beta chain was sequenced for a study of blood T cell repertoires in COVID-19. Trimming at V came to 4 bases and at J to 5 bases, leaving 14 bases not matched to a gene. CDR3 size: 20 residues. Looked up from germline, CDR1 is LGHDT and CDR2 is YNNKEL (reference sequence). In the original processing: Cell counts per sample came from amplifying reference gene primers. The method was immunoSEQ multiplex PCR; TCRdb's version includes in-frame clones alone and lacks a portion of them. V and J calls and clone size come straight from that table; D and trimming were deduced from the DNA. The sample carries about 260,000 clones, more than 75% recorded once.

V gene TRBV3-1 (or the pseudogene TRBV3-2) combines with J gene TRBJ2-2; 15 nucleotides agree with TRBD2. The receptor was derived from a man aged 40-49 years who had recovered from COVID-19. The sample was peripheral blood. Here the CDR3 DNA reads TGTGCCAGCAGCCCCCGAACCGGACTAGCGGGGGGGCCAGGTACCGGGGAGCTGTTTTTT. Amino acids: CASSPRTGLAGGPGTGELFF.